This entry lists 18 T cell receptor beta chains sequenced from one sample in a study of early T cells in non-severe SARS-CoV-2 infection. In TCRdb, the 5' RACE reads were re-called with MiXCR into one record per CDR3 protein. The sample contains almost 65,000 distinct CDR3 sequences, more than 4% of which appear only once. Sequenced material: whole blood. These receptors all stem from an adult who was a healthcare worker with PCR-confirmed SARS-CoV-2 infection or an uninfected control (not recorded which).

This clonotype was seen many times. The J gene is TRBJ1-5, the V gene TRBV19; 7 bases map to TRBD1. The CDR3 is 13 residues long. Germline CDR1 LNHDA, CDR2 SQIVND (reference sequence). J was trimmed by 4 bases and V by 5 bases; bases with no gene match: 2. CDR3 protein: CASSEGANQPQHF. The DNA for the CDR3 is TGTGCCAGTAGTGAGGGGGCAAATCAGCCCCAGCATTTT.

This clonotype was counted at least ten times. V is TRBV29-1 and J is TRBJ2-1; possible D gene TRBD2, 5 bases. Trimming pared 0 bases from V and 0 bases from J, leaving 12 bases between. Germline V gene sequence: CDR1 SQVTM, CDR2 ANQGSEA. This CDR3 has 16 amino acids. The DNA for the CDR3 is TGCAGCGTTGAAGACCTACACCGGGGCTCCTACAATGAGCAGTTCTTC. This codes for CSVEDLHRGSYNEQFF.

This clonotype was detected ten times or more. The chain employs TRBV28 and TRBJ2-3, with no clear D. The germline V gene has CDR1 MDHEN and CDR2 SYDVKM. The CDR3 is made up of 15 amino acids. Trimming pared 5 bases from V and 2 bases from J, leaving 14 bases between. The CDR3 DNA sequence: TGTGCCAGCAGTAGGCCGGGCCAGGTCACAGATACGCAGTATTTT. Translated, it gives CASSRPGQVTDTQYF.

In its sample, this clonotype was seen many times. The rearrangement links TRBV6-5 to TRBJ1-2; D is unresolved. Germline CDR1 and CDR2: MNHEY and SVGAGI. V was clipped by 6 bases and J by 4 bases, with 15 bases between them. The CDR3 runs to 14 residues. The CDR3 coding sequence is TGTGCCAGCAGCGACCCAGGACCCGTCTATGGCTACACCTTC. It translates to CASSDPGPVYGYTF.

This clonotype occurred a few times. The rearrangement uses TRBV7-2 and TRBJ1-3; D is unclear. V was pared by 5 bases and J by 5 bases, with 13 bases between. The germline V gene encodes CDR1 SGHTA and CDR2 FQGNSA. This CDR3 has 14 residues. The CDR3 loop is CASSPQLARNTIYF. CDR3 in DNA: TGTGCCAGCAGCCCCCAGCTTGCGCGAAACACCATATATTTT.

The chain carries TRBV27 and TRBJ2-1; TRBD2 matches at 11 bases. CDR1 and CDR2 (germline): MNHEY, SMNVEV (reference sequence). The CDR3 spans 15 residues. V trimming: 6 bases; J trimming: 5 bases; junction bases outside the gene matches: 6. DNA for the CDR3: TGTGCCAGCAGGAATAGCGGGGGGGCCAACAATGAGCAGTTCTTC. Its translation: CASRNSGGANNEQFF.

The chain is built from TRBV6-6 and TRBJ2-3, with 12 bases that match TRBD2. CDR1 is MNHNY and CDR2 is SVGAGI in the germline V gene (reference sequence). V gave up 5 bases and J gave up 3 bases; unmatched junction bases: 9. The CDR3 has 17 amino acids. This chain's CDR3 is CASSLAGGLSGTDTQYF. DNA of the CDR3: TGTGCCAGCAGTCTAGCGGGGGGGCTTTCTGGGACAGATACGCAGTATTTT.

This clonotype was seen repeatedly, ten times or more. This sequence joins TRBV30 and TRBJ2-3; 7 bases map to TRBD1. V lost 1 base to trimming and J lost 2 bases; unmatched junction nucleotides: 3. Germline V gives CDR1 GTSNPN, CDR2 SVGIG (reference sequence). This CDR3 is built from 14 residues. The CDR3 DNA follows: TGTGCCTGGAGTGCCGGGACAGCCACAGATACGCAGTATTTT. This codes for CAWSAGTATDTQYF.

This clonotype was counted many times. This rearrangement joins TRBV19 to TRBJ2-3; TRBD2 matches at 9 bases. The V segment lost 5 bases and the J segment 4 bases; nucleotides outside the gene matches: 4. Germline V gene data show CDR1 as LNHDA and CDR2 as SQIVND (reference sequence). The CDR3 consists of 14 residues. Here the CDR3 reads CASSGSGGPDTQYF. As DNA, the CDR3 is TGTGCCAGTAGTGGTAGCGGGGGACCAGATACGCAGTATTTT. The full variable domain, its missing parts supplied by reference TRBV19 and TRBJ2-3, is DGGITQSPKYLFRKEGQNVTLSCEQNLNHDAMYWYRQDPGQGLRLIYYSQIVNDFQKGDIAEGYSVSREKKESFPLTVTSAQKNPTAFYLCASSGSGGPDTQYFGPGTRLTVL.

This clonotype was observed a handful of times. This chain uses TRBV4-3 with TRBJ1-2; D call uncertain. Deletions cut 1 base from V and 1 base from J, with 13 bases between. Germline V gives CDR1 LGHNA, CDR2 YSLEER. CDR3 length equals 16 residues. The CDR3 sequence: CASSQGTGGLNYGYTF. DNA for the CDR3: TGCGCCAGCAGCCAAGGAACCGGAGGACTTAACTATGGCTACACCTTC.

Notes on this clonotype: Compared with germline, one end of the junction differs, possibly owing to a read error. CDR3 sequence (DNA): TGCGCCAGCCTAGCGGGGGGACCATACACCGGGGAACTGTTTTTT. Translated: CASLAGGPYTGELFF. The chain links TRBV5-1 to TRBJ2-2; 11 positions agree with TRBD2. The CDR3 has 15 residues. CDR1 is SGHRS, CDR2 YFSETQ, per germline.

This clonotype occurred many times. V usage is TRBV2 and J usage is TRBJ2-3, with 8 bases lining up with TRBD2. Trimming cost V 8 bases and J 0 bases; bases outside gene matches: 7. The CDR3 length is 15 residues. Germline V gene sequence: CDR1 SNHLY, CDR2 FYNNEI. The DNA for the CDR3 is TGTGCCAGCGGATCTGCGGGGGGAAGCACAGATACGCAGTATTTT. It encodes CASGSAGGSTDTQYF.

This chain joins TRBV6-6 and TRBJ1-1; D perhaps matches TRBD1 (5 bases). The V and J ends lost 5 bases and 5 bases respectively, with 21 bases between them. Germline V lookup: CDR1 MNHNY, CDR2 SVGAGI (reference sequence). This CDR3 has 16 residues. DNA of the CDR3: TGTGCCAGCAGTCCCAGGCTCGGGGGGGGAGGGACTGAAGCTTTCTTT. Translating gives CASSPRLGGGGTEAFF.

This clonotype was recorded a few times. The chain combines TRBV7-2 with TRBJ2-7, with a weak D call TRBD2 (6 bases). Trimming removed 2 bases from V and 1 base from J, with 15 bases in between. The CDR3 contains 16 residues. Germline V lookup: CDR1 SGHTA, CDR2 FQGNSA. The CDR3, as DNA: TGTGCCAGCAGCTTAAGGGCGGGGACGACTTCCTACGAGCAGTACTTC. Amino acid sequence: CASSLRAGTTSYEQYF.

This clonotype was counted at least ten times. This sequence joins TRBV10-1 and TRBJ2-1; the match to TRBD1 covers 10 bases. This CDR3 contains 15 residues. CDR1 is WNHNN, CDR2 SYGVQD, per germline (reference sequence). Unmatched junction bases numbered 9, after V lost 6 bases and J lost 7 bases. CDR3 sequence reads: CASSPGQGIWNEQFF. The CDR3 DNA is TGCGCCAGCAGCCCGGGACAGGGGATTTGGAATGAGCAGTTCTTC.

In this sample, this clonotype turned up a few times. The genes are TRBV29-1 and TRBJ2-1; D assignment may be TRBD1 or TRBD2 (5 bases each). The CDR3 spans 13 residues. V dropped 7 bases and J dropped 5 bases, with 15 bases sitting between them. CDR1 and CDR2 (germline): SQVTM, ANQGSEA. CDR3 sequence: CSAQRGTDNEQFF. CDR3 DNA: TGCAGCGCCCAGAGAGGGACGGACAATGAGCAGTTCTTC.

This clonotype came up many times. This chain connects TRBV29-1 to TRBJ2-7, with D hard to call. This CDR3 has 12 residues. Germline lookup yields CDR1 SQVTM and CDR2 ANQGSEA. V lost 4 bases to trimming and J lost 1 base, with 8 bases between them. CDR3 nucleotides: TGCAGCGTTGCGCGGCAGTCCTACGAGCAGTACTTC. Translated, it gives CSVARQSYEQYF.

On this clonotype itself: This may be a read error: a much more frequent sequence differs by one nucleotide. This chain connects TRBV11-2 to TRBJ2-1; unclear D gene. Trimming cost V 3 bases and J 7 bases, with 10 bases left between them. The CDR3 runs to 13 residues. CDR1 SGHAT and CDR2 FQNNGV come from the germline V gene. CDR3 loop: CASSLEKLNEQFF. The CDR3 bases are TGTGCCAGCAGCTTGGAGAAGTTAAATGAGCAGTTCTTC.